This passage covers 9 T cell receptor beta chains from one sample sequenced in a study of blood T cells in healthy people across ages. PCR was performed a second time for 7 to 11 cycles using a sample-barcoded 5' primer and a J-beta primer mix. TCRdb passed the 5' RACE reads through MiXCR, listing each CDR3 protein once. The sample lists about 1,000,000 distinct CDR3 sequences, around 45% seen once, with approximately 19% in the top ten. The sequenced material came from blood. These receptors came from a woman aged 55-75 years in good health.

The DNA of the CDR3 is TGTGCCAGCAGTTCACGGGACGGATCCCAAGAGACCCAGTACTTC. Its translation: CASSSRDGSQETQYF. The J gene is TRBJ2-5, the V gene TRBV27; the D call may be TRBD1 or TRBD2 (5 bases each). The germline V and J ends were trimmed by 4 bases and 1 base, with 13 bases remaining between them. The CDR3 contains 15 residues. Germline assignment: CDR1 MNHEY and CDR2 SMNVEV (reference sequence).

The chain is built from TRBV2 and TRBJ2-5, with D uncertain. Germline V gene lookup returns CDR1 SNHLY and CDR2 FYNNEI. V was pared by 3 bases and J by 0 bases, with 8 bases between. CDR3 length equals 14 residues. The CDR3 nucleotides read TGTGCCAGCAGTGACAGACTCGACCAAGAGACCCAGTACTTC. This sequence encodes CASSDRLDQETQYF.

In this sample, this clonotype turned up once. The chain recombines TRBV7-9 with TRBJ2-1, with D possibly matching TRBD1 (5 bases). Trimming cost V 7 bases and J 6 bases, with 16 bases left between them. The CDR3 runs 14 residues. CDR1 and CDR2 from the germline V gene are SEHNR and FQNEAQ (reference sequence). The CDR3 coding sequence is TGTGCCAGCACCCGGCGGCAGGGCGGCAATGAGCAGTTCTTC. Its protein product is CASTRRQGGNEQFF.

CDR3 amino acids: CSARDRTSGMSYNEQFF. The CDR3 DNA is TGCAGTGCTAGAGATCGAACTAGCGGGATGTCCTACAATGAGCAGTTCTTC. The rearrangement links TRBV20-1 to TRBJ2-1; 10 positions match TRBD2. The CDR3 spans 17 residues. The germline V gene encodes CDR1 DFQATT and CDR2 SNEGSKA (reference sequence). J was trimmed by 1 base and V by 0 bases; bases with no gene match: 6.

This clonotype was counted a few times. CDR3 in amino acids: CASSLLGLAGDEQYF. The CDR3 DNA follows: TGTGCCAGCAGTTTACTCGGACTAGCGGGAGACGAGCAGTACTTC. The rearrangement joins TRBV27 to TRBJ2-7, with 13 bases identical to TRBD2. CDR1 and CDR2 from the germline V gene are MNHEY and SMNVEV (reference sequence). CDR3 length equals 15 residues. V shed 2 bases and J 5 bases; nucleotides not matched to a gene: 3.

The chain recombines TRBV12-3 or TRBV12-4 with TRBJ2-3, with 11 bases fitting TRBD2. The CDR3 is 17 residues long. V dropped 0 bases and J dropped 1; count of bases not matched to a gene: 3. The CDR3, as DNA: TGTGCCAGCAGTTTAGCCCTACTAGCGGGAGGCACAGATACGCAGTATTTT. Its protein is CASSLALLAGGTDTQYF.

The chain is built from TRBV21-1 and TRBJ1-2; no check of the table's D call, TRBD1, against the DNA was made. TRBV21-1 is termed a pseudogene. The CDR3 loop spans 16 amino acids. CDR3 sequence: CASSKGPYGTAFGYTF. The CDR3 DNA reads TGTGCCAGCAGCAAAGGCCCTTACGGGACAGCTTTTGGCTACACCTTC.

The CDR3, as DNA: TGCGCCAGCAGCTTGCAGCCTAACACCGGGGAGCTGTTTTTT. The encoded protein is CASSLQPNTGELFF. The chain links TRBV5-1 to TRBJ2-2; no clear D. Germline V CDR1 and CDR2: SGHRS, YFSETQ. This CDR3 region has 14 residues. V was cut by 1 base and J by 2 bases, with 6 bases left in between.

CDR3 in DNA: TGTGCCAGCAGCTTAGAGGGAATCCATAATTCACCCCTCCACTTT. As protein: CASSLEGIHNSPLHF. The chain links TRBV7-2 to TRBJ1-6; no definite D call. Trimming took 1 base from V and 5 from J, leaving 9 bases between them. The CDR3 sequence is 15 residues long. Germline V gene data show CDR1 as SGHTA and CDR2 as FQGNSA.